The 28 T cell receptor beta chains below were found in one sample sequenced in a study of blood T cell repertoires in COVID-19. Some clones are missing from TCRdb's copy, which holds only in-frame ones; the method was immunoSEQ multiplex PCR. The table shows about 210,000 clones, with roughly 85% occurring only once. The sample was peripheral blood. The origin of the receptors is a woman between 70 and 85 years old with COVID-19, enrolled during active disease.

The gene calls are TRBV4-3 and TRBJ2-1; 12 bases map to TRBD2. J lost 5 bases, V lost 1 base, and 0 bases had no gene match. The length of the CDR3 is 15 residues. The germline CDR1 and CDR2 sequences are LGHNA and YSLEER. As DNA, the CDR3 is TGCGCCAGCAGCCAAGGACTAGCGGGAGACAATGAGCAGTTCTTC. Its translation: CASSQGLAGDNEQFF.

Only one count was recorded for this clone. This CDR3 reads CARSRRTNREDTIYF. CDR3 nucleotide sequence: TGTGCCAGAAGCAGAAGAACAAACAGGGAAGACACCATATATTTT. The chain couples TRBV5-3 to TRBJ1-3; D perhaps matches TRBD1 (6 bases). TRBV5-3 is marked as an open reading frame, function uncertain. Trimming cost V 4 bases and J 8 bases, with 19 bases left between them. The CDR3 is made up of 15 amino acids.

The DNA for the CDR3 is TGTGCCAGCTCACCTGGGACAGGGACCTACAATGAGCAGTTCTTC. It is translated as CASSPGTGTYNEQFF. V is TRBV18 and J is TRBJ2-1, with 9 nucleotides matching TRBD1. The J segment lost 2 bases and the V segment lost 3 bases, leaving 2 bases of the junction unmatched. The CDR3 runs 15 residues. Germline V gives CDR1 KGHSH, CDR2 LQKENI.

J is TRBJ1-2 and V is TRBV6-6, with 9 nucleotides matching TRBD1. Losses at the gene ends were 8 bases for V and 3 bases for J; bases not matched to a gene: 7. Germline CDR1 reads MNHNY; CDR2 reads SVGAGI (reference sequence). The CDR3 consists of 14 residues. The CDR3 region is CASARDRVDYGYTF. CDR3 DNA: TGTGCCAGCGCCCGGGACAGGGTGGACTATGGCTACACCTTC.

The rearrangement links TRBV28 to TRBJ2-7, with D tentatively TRBD2 (7 bases). V was clipped by 5 bases and J by 6 bases, with 11 bases between them. The CDR3 has 12 residues. Germline V gene sequence: CDR1 MDHEN, CDR2 SYDVKM. The CDR3 loop is CASSPGGREQYF. In nucleotides, the CDR3 is TGTGCCAGCAGTCCGGGGGGCCGCGAGCAGTACTTC.

DNA for the CDR3: TGTGCCAGCAGCTTGGACTACCTGGTCACTGAAGCTTTCTTT. This encodes CASSLDYLVTEAFF. The V call is TRBV5-4, the J call TRBJ1-1; no definite D call. Germline CDR1 and CDR2: SGHNT and YYREEE (reference sequence). The length of the CDR3 is 14 residues. The V end lost 0 bases, the J end lost 4 bases, and 10 bases lay between the germline ends.

The chain combines TRBV30 with TRBJ1-2; D gene uncertain. V gave up 0 bases and J gave up 9 bases, with 17 bases separating them. The CDR3 is made up of 14 amino acids. The germline CDR1 and CDR2 sequences are GTSNPN and SVGIG (reference sequence). The CDR3, as DNA: TGTGCCTGGAGTGTCACCGGGAATCGGGCCAGCTACACCTTC. This encodes CAWSVTGNRASYTF.

The V call is TRBV3-1 (or the pseudogene TRBV3-2), the J call TRBJ2-7; D unresolved. This CDR3 region has 14 residues. From germline, CDR1 is LGHDT and CDR2 YNNKEL (reference sequence). The V end was cut by 4 bases, the J end by 2 bases, with 12 bases between. The DNA of the CDR3 is TGTGCCAGCAGCCGCAGACTCCCTCCCTACGAGCAGTACTTC. Its translation is CASSRRLPPYEQYF.

The chain recombines TRBV9 with TRBJ2-7; 7 positions match TRBD1. The CDR3 sequence is 16 residues long. J lost 2 bases, V lost 0 bases, and 8 bases had no gene match. Germline loops: CDR1 SGDLS, CDR2 YYNGEE. CDR3 sequence reads: CASSVGTTGTTYEQYF. CDR3 nucleotide sequence: TGTGCCAGCAGCGTAGGGACGACAGGGACAACCTACGAGCAGTACTTC.

The rearrangement links TRBV7-3 to TRBJ2-1, with TRBD2 matching 14 bases. CDR1 is SGHTA and CDR2 is FQGTGA in the germline V gene. The CDR3 runs to 14 residues. V trimming: 5 bases; J trimming: 12 bases; junction bases outside the gene matches: 6. CDR3 sequence reads: CASSGGLAGGRQFF. The CDR3 region has the DNA TGTGCCAGCAGCGGAGGACTAGCGGGGGGAAGGCAGTTCTTC.

The rearrangement uses TRBV3-1 (or the pseudogene TRBV3-2) and TRBJ2-3, with 7 bases that match TRBD2. Germline lookup yields CDR1 LGHDT and CDR2 YNNKEL (reference sequence). The CDR3 has 12 residues. Trimming took 4 bases from V and 13 from J; bases not matched to a gene: 8. The CDR3 protein is CASSPERGYKYF. The CDR3 DNA sequence: TGTGCCAGCAGCCCCGAGCGGGGTTATAAGTATTTT.

V and J are TRBV5-4 and TRBJ1-4; 10 bases agree with TRBD1. The germline V gene has CDR1 SGHNT and CDR2 YYREEE (reference sequence). The CDR3 extends over 16 amino acids. Trimming removed 4 bases from V and 0 bases from J; junction bases left unmatched: 3. CDR3 sequence reads: CASSDGQGATNEKLFF. In DNA, the CDR3 is TGTGCCAGCAGCGACGGACAGGGGGCAACTAATGAAAAACTGTTTTTT. Together with reference TRBV5-4 and TRBJ1-4, the CDR3 gives the full variable domain: ETGVTQSPTHLIKTRGQQVTLRCSSQSGHNTVSWYQQALGQGPQFIFQYYREEENGRGNFPPRFSGLQFPNYSSELNVNALELDDSALYLCASSDGQGATNEKLFFGSGTQLSVL.

The chain has TRBV2 and TRBJ2-5, with 8 bases matching TRBD2. With 6 bases clipped from V and 5 bases from J, the junction kept 8 bases outside the gene matches. From germline, CDR1 is SNHLY and CDR2 FYNNEI. The CDR3 is 14 residues long. The CDR3 protein is CASSPGTSRETQYF. In DNA, the CDR3 is TGTGCCAGCAGCCCCGGGACTAGTAGGGAGACCCAGTACTTC.

The chain uses TRBV7-2 and TRBJ2-5; possibly TRBD1 for D (5 bases). The CDR3 sequence is 15 residues long. Germline CDR1 reads SGHTA; CDR2 reads FQGNSA. Trimming removed 5 bases at V and 4 bases at J, with 17 bases between. The CDR3 DNA sequence: TGTGCCAGCAGCCCTTCCCGGGCAGGGTTAGAGACCCAGTACTTC. It codes for CASSPSRAGLETQYF.

The V call is TRBV27, the J call TRBJ2-7, with 9 bases matching TRBD1. Trimming took 4 bases from V and 3 from J; bases not matched to a gene: 7. This CDR3 contains 15 residues. Germline V gene sequence: CDR1 MNHEY, CDR2 SMNVEV (reference sequence). The CDR3 sequence is CASSWTGTGIYEQYF. The CDR3 DNA is TGTGCCAGCAGTTGGACCGGGACAGGGATCTACGAGCAGTACTTC.

This rearrangement joins TRBV19 to TRBJ1-2; TRBD1 is a possible D gene (6 bases). The germline CDR1 and CDR2 sequences are LNHDA and SQIVND (reference sequence). The CDR3 totals 13 residues. The ends were cut back, 7 bases at V and 4 bases at J, with 13 bases in the middle. The CDR3 DNA follows: TGTGCCAGTACTGGGGGCGCTGGCTATGGCTACACCTTC. This sequence encodes CASTGGAGYGYTF.

The rearrangement links TRBV3-1 (or the pseudogene TRBV3-2) to TRBJ2-7; 10 bases fit TRBD2. The germline gives CDR1 LGHDT, CDR2 YNNKEL (reference sequence). V dropped 5 bases and J dropped 0; count of bases not matched to a gene: 13. The CDR3 is 18 amino acids. CDR3 sequence reads: CASSSTRLAGASSYEQYF. In nucleotides, the CDR3 is TGTGCCAGCAGCTCCACTCGTCTAGCGGGGGCGAGCTCCTACGAGCAGTACTTC.

This clone was seen only once. This chain uses TRBV6-2 or TRBV6-3 with TRBJ1-1; a weak D match, TRBD1 (6 bases). The CDR3 consists of 14 residues. Trimming took off 7 bases at V and 4 bases at J, with 16 bases between the two ends. Germline lookup yields CDR1 MNHEY and CDR2 SVGEGT. The CDR3 DNA follows: TGTGCCAGCAATTATATCACCAGGGGCACTGAAGCTTTCTTT. Encoded protein: CASNYITRGTEAFF.

The CDR3 loop reads CASSESSGSQVRGYTF. The CDR3 nucleotides read TGTGCCAGCAGTGAATCGTCGGGGAGTCAGGTTCGGGGCTACACCTTC. This chain joins TRBV6-1 and TRBJ1-2; D is undetermined. The germline CDR1 and CDR2 sequences are MNHNS and SASEGT. V was cut by 2 bases and J by 8 bases, with 21 bases left in between. This CDR3 contains 16 residues.

This chain connects TRBV10-3 to TRBJ1-1, with 10 positions matching TRBD1. The junction had 10 bases not matched to a gene; V was cut back by 8 bases and J by 1 base. CDR3 length equals 16 residues. Germline V CDR1 and CDR2: ENHRY, SYGVKD. For the CDR3, the DNA is TGTGCCATCTCCGGCGGGGACAGGGGACAGAACACTGAAGCTTTCTTT. This codes for CAISGGDRGQNTEAFF.

This chain connects TRBV14 to TRBJ1-2; no definite D call. The V end lost 0 bases, the J end lost 8 bases, and 10 bases lay between the germline ends. There are 13 residues in the CDR3. Germline CDR1 reads SGHDN; CDR2 reads FVKESK. The CDR3 coding sequence is TGTGCCAGCAGCCAAGATTGGGCGGGCGGCTACACCTTC. Protein: CASSQDWAGGYTF.

This chain connects TRBV4-1 to TRBJ1-2; D possibly corresponds to TRBD1 (5 bases). Trimming shortened V by 0 bases and J by 0 bases, and 11 bases separated the two germline ends. Germline CDR1 reads MGHRA; CDR2 reads YSYEKL. The CDR3 has 16 amino acids. CDR3 protein: CASSQDRAKANYGYTF. CDR3 DNA: TGCGCCAGCAGCCAAGACAGGGCAAAAGCTAACTATGGCTACACCTTC.

This clone came up a few times. The chain carries TRBV19 and TRBJ1-1, with unresolved D. The CDR3 loop spans 14 amino acids. The V gene lost 6 bases and the J gene lost 1 base, with 12 bases spanning the gap. Germline CDR1 is LNHDA and CDR2 is SQIVND (reference sequence). CDR3 sequence: CASRTSGRNTEAFF. In DNA, the CDR3 is TGTGCCAGTAGAACGTCGGGGAGGAACACTGAAGCTTTCTTT.

V gene TRBV7-2 combines with J gene TRBJ1-2, with D possibly matching TRBD1 (5 bases). The CDR3 consists of 13 residues. V was shortened by 5 bases and J by 3 bases, with 10 bases between the two germline ends. In germline, CDR1 is SGHTA, CDR2 FQGNSA. This chain's CDR3 is CASSRATDYGYTF. The CDR3 nucleotides read TGTGCCAGCAGCCGTGCGACAGACTATGGCTACACCTTC.

This sequence joins TRBV5-5 and TRBJ2-1; D perhaps matches TRBD1 (5 bases). This CDR3 has 12 residues. CDR1 and CDR2 (germline): SGHKS, YYEKEE (reference sequence). Trimming pared 4 bases from V and 6 bases from J, leaving 8 bases between. CDR3 region: CASSGALNEQFF. The CDR3 bases are TGTGCCAGCAGCGGGGCCCTCAATGAGCAGTTCTTC.

The chain recombines TRBV18 with TRBJ1-2; 8 bases align to TRBD1. Losses at the gene ends were 0 bases for V and 3 bases for J; bases not matched to a gene: 3. The CDR3 runs to 15 residues. Germline CDR1 KGHSH, CDR2 LQKENI. The CDR3 reads CASSPPAGGDYGYTF. Written as DNA, the CDR3 is TGTGCCAGCTCACCACCGGCAGGGGGCGACTATGGCTACACCTTC.

V is TRBV2 and J is TRBJ2-7, with 10 bases matching TRBD2. V lost 7 bases, J lost 6 bases, and 18 bases stayed unmatched. The CDR3 covers 17 residues. From germline, CDR1 is SNHLY and CDR2 FYNNEI. CDR3 sequence: CASIMSALAGVPGEQYF. CDR3 bases: TGTGCCAGCATCATGTCGGCGCTAGCGGGAGTCCCGGGCGAGCAGTACTTC. Together with reference TRBV2 and TRBJ2-7, the CDR3 gives the full variable domain: EPEVTQTPSHQVTQMGQEVILRCVPISNHLYFYWYRQILGQKVEFLVSFYNNEISEKSEIFDDQFSVERPDGSNFTLKIRSTKLEDSAMYFCASIMSALAGVPGEQYFGPGTRLTVT.

The chain recombines TRBV6-5 with TRBJ2-5, with TRBD1 identical over 10 bases. CDR1 MNHEY and CDR2 SVGAGI come from the germline V gene. V trimming: 6 bases; J trimming: 5 bases; junction bases outside the gene matches: 9. CDR3 size: 15 residues. CDR3 sequence (DNA): TGTGCCAGCAGCTCCGGGACAGGGGTTTTGGAGACCCAGTACTTC. This encodes CASSSGTGVLETQYF.